This record concerns one T cell receptor beta chain sequence. Its antigen is not identified. The sample comes from a study of identical twins. Study outcomes and limitations: There was an excess of low generation probability in the out-of-frame alpha sequences that twins shared. Insertions ran lower in abundant cord blood beta clonotypes, though not in memory repertoires.

Trimming cost V 8 bases and J 3 bases, with 13 bases left between them. CDR1 and CDR2 from the germline V gene are SQVTM and ANQGSEA. This CDR3 is 12 amino acids long. TCRdb analysed the 5' RACE reads with MiXCR anew, one entry per CDR3 protein. The sample has more than 400,000 distinct CDR3 sequences; 12% to 15% are singletons. This sample also appeared in a second study, on yellow fever vaccine responses in identical twins.

The sample was CD4+ T cells sorted from blood. The rearrangement joins TRBV29-1 to TRBJ2-5; TRBD2 is a possible D gene (6 bases). The receptor was derived from a woman between 18 and 29 years old in good health. CDR3 sequence: CSLKTGEETQYF. The CDR3 DNA reads as TGCAGCCTTAAAACGGGGGAAGAGACCCAGTACTTC.